The 29 T cell receptor beta chains below were found in one sample sequenced in a study of tumor and adjacent non-tumor tissue in lung cancer. No cell sorting was done before RNA was extracted from the tissue. The library came from three nested PCR rounds adapted from ARM-PCR protocols. TCRdb recomputed calls from the multiplex PCR reads with MiXCR, one row per CDR3 protein. Counted here are about 93,000 distinct CDR3 sequences, roughly three fifths occurring once; the ten biggest clones make up about 15%. The sample taken for sequencing was lung tumor tissue. These receptors originate from a man between 65 and 85 years old with non-small cell lung cancer.

This clonotype turned up a few times. The junction departs from the called germline gene at one end, perhaps through a read error. This sequence joins TRBV11-2 and TRBJ2-7, with a tentative D call TRBD2 (6 bases). Germline loops: CDR1 SGHAT, CDR2 FQNNGV. There are 17 residues in the CDR3. The CDR3 reads CASSLNPGLTGVREQYF. CDR3 nucleotides: TGCGCCAGCAGCTTAAATCCGGGGCTAACGGGAGTTCGCGAGCAGTACTTC.

J is TRBJ1-1 and V is TRBV5-1, with D perhaps TRBD1 (5 bases). CDR1 is SGHRS, CDR2 YFSETQ, per germline. The CDR3 is 17 amino acids. The germline V and J ends were trimmed by 0 bases and 3 bases, with 18 bases remaining between them. This chain's CDR3 is CASSLDGGVSFHTEAFF. CDR3 DNA sequence: TGCGCCAGCAGCTTGGATGGGGGTGTGTCCTTTCACACTGAAGCTTTCTTT.

The rearrangement uses TRBV11-2 and TRBJ2-3; D is perhaps TRBD2 (6 bases). CDR3 size: 17 residues. Germline CDR1 and CDR2: SGHAT and FQNNGV. V lost 4 bases and J 0 bases, leaving 17 bases between the germline ends. This CDR3 is CASSSIRTNGSTDTQYF. The CDR3 bases are TGTGCCAGCAGCTCCATCAGGACTAACGGGAGCACAGATACGCAGTATTTT. The full variable domain, with the rest looked up from reference TRBV11-2 and TRBJ2-3, is EAGVAQSPRYKIIEKRQSVAFWCNPISGHATLYWYQQILGQGPKLLIQFQNNGVVDDSQLPKDRFSAERLKGVDSTLKIQPAKLEDSAVYLCASSSIRTNGSTDTQYFGPGTRLTVL.

A note on this clonotype: One end of the junction does not line up with germline, which may come from a read error. The V and J genes are TRBV10-2 and TRBJ2-5; D gene ambiguous. Germline V gene lookup returns CDR1 WSHSY and CDR2 SAAADI. This CDR3 has 14 amino acids. This chain's CDR3 is CASLAFTPQETQYF. The CDR3 region has the DNA TGCGCCAGCTTGGCCTTCACACCTCAAGAGACTCAGTACTTC.

This clonotype was found many times. V gene TRBV5-4 combines with J gene TRBJ2-6, with 7 bases matching TRBD1. This CDR3 contains 19 residues. Germline V gene lookup returns CDR1 SGHNT and CDR2 YYREEE (reference sequence). V lost 0 bases to trimming and J lost 4 bases; unmatched junction nucleotides: 13. CDR3 DNA sequence: TGTGCCAGCAGCTTGGCCCGAACAGGGGTTTTCTCAGGGGCCAACGTCCTGACTTTC. Translation gives CASSLARTGVFSGANVLTF.

J is TRBJ2-5 and V is TRBV12-3 or TRBV12-4, with D unresolved. Trimming cost V 4 bases and J 4 bases, with 13 bases left between them. The CDR3 has 14 amino acids. The CDR3 DNA follows: TGTGCCAGCAGTTCGACCGCGTGGCGAGAGACCCAGTACTTC. This translates into CASSSTAWRETQYF.

The CDR3 DNA sequence: TGTGCCAGTAGTCCCCGCGCCAGGGGGCGGGACAATGAGCAGTTCTTC. Protein product: CASSPRARGRDNEQFF. This chain links TRBV19 with TRBJ2-1; 8 positions match TRBD1. The CDR3 consists of 16 residues. Trimming removed 5 bases from V and 5 bases from J; junction bases left unmatched: 11. CDR1 and CDR2 (germline): LNHDA, SQIVND (reference sequence).

This clonotype was detected many times. This rearrangement joins TRBV6-5 to TRBJ1-2; tentative D call: TRBD1 (6 bases). The CDR3 extends over 12 amino acids. Germline loops: CDR1 MNHEY, CDR2 SVGAGI. V was trimmed by 1 base and J by 11 bases, leaving 11 bases between them. Written as DNA, the CDR3 is TGTGCCAGCAGTTACTTACAGGGCGCTTACACCTTC. As protein: CASSYLQGAYTF.

As regards this clonotype: The junction departs from germline at one end; a sequencing error may be responsible. The gene calls are TRBV11-2 and TRBJ2-2, with TRBD1 matching 7 bases. This CDR3 is 17 amino acids long. From germline, CDR1 is SGHAT and CDR2 FQNNGV. DNA for the CDR3: TGTGCCAGTAGCTTAGGAACACAGGGGTTGAGGATCGGGGAGCTGTTTTTT. Translation: CASSLGTQGLRIGELFF.

With regard to this clonotype: This may arise from a read error, as a much more abundant clone is one base away. The V call is TRBV7-8, the J call TRBJ2-5; TRBD1 agrees at 9 bases. The CDR3 is 15 residues long. Trimming removed 8 bases from V and 5 bases from J; junction bases left unmatched: 12. Germline loops: CDR1 SGHVS, CDR2 FQNEAQ. In DNA form, the CDR3 reads TGTGCCAGCGGAAAACAGGGGGCATCTCGGGAGACCCAGTACTTC. It translates to CASGKQGASRETQYF.

The genes are TRBV11-2 and TRBJ1-4, with 9 positions matching TRBD1. Germline V lookup: CDR1 SGHAT, CDR2 FQNNGV. CDR3 length: 16 residues. Trimming took 7 bases from V and 7 from J; bases not matched to a gene: 13. CDR3 nucleotide sequence: TGTGCCAGCACTGGACAGGGGATGGTTTCCGGTGAAAAACTGTTTTTT. Its translation is CASTGQGMVSGEKLFF.

Worth noting for this clonotype: Compared with germline, one end of the junction differs, possibly owing to a read error. This rearrangement joins TRBV11-1 to TRBJ2-1; no clear D gene. The CDR3 is 16 residues long. The germline V gene has CDR1 SGHAT and CDR2 FQDESV (reference sequence). CDR3 coding DNA: TGCGCCAGCAGCTTAGTTGCTAGTCCGGGTAGCAATGAGCAGTTCTTC. Protein: CASSLVASPGSNEQFF. The entire variable domain, with the rest obtained from reference TRBV11-1 and TRBJ2-1, is as follows: EAEVAQSPRYKITEKSQAVAFWCDPISGHATLYWYRQILGQGPELLVQFQDESVVDDSQLPKDRFSAERLKGVDSTLKIQPAELGDSAMYLCASSLVASPGSNEQFFGPGTRLTVL.

Remarks on this clonotype: Germline and junction disagree at one end, which may indicate a read error. The genes are TRBV6-2 or TRBV6-3 and TRBJ2-5; D uncertain. The germline gives CDR1 MNHEY, CDR2 SVGEGT. This CDR3 region has 12 residues. CDR3 nucleotides: TGTGCCAGCAGCACGTACAGTAAGACCCAGTGCTTC. Its translation: CASSTYSKTQCF.

This clonotype was seen many times. The rearrangement links TRBV29-1 to TRBJ2-7, with 11 bases that match TRBD1. V was clipped by 4 bases and J by 5 bases; unmatched bases: 7. Germline assignment: CDR1 SQVTM and CDR2 ANQGSEA. This CDR3 has 14 residues. CDR3 residues: CSVARDRGTHEQYF. The CDR3 DNA reads as TGCAGCGTTGCAAGGGACAGGGGGACCCACGAGCAGTACTTC.

This clonotype came up once. The chain joins TRBV25-1 to TRBJ2-7, with D tentatively TRBD2 (5 bases). V lost 10 bases to trimming and J lost 7 bases, with 14 bases between them. The germline CDR1 and CDR2 sequences are MGHDK and SYGVNS. The CDR3 is 11 amino acids. The chain's CDR3 is CANIRGKEQYF. CDR3 bases: TGTGCCAACATAAGAGGGAAAGAGCAGTACTTC.

This clonotype was observed a few times. This may be a read error, as it is one base from a much larger clone. The rearrangement joins TRBV5-4 to TRBJ2-1, with D perhaps TRBD2 (7 bases). Looked up from germline, CDR1 is SGHNT and CDR2 is YYREEE (reference sequence). The CDR3 consists of 11 residues. The CDR3 spells CASGGANEQLF. CDR3 DNA sequence: TGTGCCAGCGGGGGGGCGAATGAGCAGCTCTTC.

With regard to this clonotype: A read error may explain this, as a much larger clone is one base away. The chain combines TRBV14 with TRBJ2-3; D might be TRBD1 (5 bases). The CDR3 has 14 amino acids. CDR1 is SGHDN and CDR2 is FVKESK in the germline V gene. CDR3 protein: CATSQGALTDTQYF. Here the CDR3 DNA reads TGTGCCACCAGCCAAGGGGCCTTAACAGATACGCAGTATTTT.

Details on this clonotype: As the CDR3 is not closed by the conserved phenylalanine or tryptophan, this likely results from a read error. This chain uses TRBV6-6 with TRBJ2-2; 10 bases map to TRBD1. The CDR3 consists of 14 residues. CDR1 and CDR2 from the germline V gene are MNHNY and SVGAGI (reference sequence). With 9 bases clipped from V and 6 bases from J, the junction kept 7 bases outside the gene matches. In nucleotides, the CDR3 is TGTGCCAGATCGGGACAGGGGTCATCCGGGGAGCTGTTTTCT. This translates into CARSGQGSSGELFS.

This clonotype was picked up many times. The rearrangement links TRBV12-3 or TRBV12-4 to TRBJ2-6, with D unresolved. The CDR3 is made up of 14 amino acids. Trimming took 3 bases from V and 0 from J, leaving 3 bases between them. The CDR3 nucleotides are TGTGCCAGCAGTTTCCCCTCTGGGGCCAACGTCCTGACTTTC. Amino acid sequence: CASSFPSGANVLTF.

To note about this clonotype: With a much larger clone just one base away, this may be a read error. The CDR3 end shows no conserved phenylalanine or tryptophan, and so a read error is likely. V is TRBV29-1 and J is TRBJ2-7, with no clear D. V was pared by 6 bases and J by 6 bases, with 12 bases between. The CDR3 spans 11 residues. Germline V lookup: CDR1 SQVTM, CDR2 ANQGSEA. Written as DNA, the CDR3 is TGCAGCGTAATCGGAGCTGGCGAGCAGTACTAC. Translation gives CSVIGAGEQYY.

On this clonotype: It is likely a read error, because the conserved phenylalanine at the end of the CDR3 is missing. This chain connects TRBV11-2 to TRBJ2-7; TRBD2 aligns across 7 bases. V dropped 9 bases and J dropped 0; count of bases not matched to a gene: 8. Germline values: CDR1 SGHAT, CDR2 FQNNGV. The CDR3 spans 14 residues. CDR3 sequence: CARSTGLGSYEQYL. Here the CDR3 DNA reads TGTGCCAGGAGCACCGGACTAGGCTCCTACGAGCAGTACTTA.

This clonotype was seen repeatedly, ten times or more. The DNA of the CDR3 is TGTGCCAGCAGTTTACAGGGGCGCGATGGCTACACCTTC. Translating gives CASSLQGRDGYTF. The rearrangement joins TRBV12-3 or TRBV12-4 to TRBJ1-2; the D gene is possibly TRBD1 (6 bases). The CDR3 covers 13 residues. The V gene lost 2 bases and the J gene lost 6 bases, with 10 bases spanning the gap.

With respect to this clonotype: This may arise from a read error, as a much more abundant clone is one base away. CDR3 amino acids: CASNSTGVPQHF. The CDR3 DNA sequence: TGTGCCAGCAACTCCACAGGGGTGCCCCAGCATTTT. The V call is TRBV7-9, the J call TRBJ1-5; TRBD1 matches 7 bases. This CDR3 is 12 amino acids long. The germline V gene has CDR1 SEHNR and CDR2 FQNEAQ (reference sequence). Trimming cost V 7 bases and J 9 bases; bases outside gene matches: 6.

Remarks on this clonotype: An end of the junction differs from the germline gene, which may be a read error. The chain combines TRBV28 with TRBJ2-2, with unresolved D. Germline V gene sequence: CDR1 MDHEN, CDR2 SYDVKM. The CDR3 length is 14 residues. CDR3 coding DNA: TGTGCCAGCAGTTTACGAGTGAACACCTGGGAGCTGTTTTTT. Translated: CASSLRVNTWELFF.

Concerning this clonotype: No conserved phenylalanine or tryptophan ends this CDR3, so it is likely a read error. The gene calls are TRBV6-1 and TRBJ2-1; 10 nucleotides match TRBD1. This CDR3 has 16 amino acids. After removal of 3 bases from V and 7 bases from J, the junction contained 9 bases not matched to a gene. Germline V gives CDR1 MNHNS, CDR2 SASEGT. The CDR3 region has the DNA TGTGCCAGCAGTGATTATCCGGGACAGGGGTATAATGAGCAGTTCTTG. Its protein is CASSDYPGQGYNEQFL.

This clonotype was found once. A clone one base away is much larger, so this may be a read error. The chain carries TRBV28 and TRBJ2-3; D remains ambiguous. The CDR3 covers 14 residues. Germline values: CDR1 MDHEN, CDR2 SYDVKM. CDR3 in DNA: TGTGCCAGCAGTTTTGTAGCAGGCACAGATACGCGGTATTTT. As protein: CASSFVAGTDTRYF.

This clonotype was seen ten or more times. This rearrangement joins TRBV5-1 to TRBJ1-3; TRBD1 is a possible D gene (5 bases). CDR3 length: 15 amino acids. The V gene's germline CDR1 is SGHRS and CDR2 YFSETQ. Trimming stripped 0 bases from V and 0 bases from J, with 7 bases between. CDR3 loop: CASSLEGSSGNTIYF. DNA of the CDR3: TGCGCCAGCAGCTTGGAGGGGTCCTCTGGAAACACCATATATTTT.

In this sample, this clonotype turned up a few times. One base away lies a much larger clone, so this may be a sequencing read error. This chain uses TRBV6-5 with TRBJ2-7, with 13 nucleotides matching TRBD2. Germline values: CDR1 MNHEY, CDR2 SVGAGI. The CDR3 runs to 15 residues. V lost 6 bases, J lost 9 bases, and 11 bases stayed unmatched. This CDR3 reads CASSRTSGRAVGQYF. The DNA for the CDR3 is TGTGCCAGCAGCCGAACTAGCGGGAGGGCCGTTGGGCAGTACTTC.

This clonotype was counted at least ten times. The chain employs TRBV6-1 and TRBJ2-7; D perhaps matches TRBD1 (6 bases). V lost 6 bases and J 5 bases, leaving 17 bases between the germline ends. The V gene's germline CDR1 is MNHNS and CDR2 SASEGT. This CDR3 has 14 residues. The CDR3 here is CASRLTDRLHEQYF. The CDR3 DNA reads as TGTGCCAGCAGGCTCACCGACAGGCTCCACGAGCAGTACTTC.